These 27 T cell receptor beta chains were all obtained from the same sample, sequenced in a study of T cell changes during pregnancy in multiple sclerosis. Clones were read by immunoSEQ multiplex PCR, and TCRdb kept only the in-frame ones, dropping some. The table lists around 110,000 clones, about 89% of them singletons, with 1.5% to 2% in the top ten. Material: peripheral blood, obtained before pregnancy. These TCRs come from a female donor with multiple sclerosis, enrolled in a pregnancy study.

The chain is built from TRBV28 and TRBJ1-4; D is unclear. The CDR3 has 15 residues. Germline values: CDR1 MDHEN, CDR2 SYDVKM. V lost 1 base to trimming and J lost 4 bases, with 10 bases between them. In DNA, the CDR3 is TGTGCCAGCAGTTTATCTGGGAGTGGTAATGAAAAACTGTTTTTT. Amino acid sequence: CASSLSGSGNEKLFF.

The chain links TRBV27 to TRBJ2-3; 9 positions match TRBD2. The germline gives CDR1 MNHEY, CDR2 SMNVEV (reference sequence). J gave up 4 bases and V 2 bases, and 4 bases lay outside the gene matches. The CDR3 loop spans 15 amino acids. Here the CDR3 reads CASSLIAGDADTQYF. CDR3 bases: TGTGCCAGCAGTTTAATAGCGGGAGATGCAGATACGCAGTATTTT.

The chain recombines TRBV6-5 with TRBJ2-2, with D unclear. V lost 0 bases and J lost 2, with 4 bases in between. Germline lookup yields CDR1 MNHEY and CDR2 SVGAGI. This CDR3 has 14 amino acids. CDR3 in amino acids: CASSYSLNTGELFF. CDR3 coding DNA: TGTGCCAGCAGTTACTCTCTTAACACCGGGGAGCTGTTTTTT.

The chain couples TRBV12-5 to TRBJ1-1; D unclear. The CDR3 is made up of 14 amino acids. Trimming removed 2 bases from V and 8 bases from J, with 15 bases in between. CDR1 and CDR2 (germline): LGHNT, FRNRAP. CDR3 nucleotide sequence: TGTGCTAGTGGTTTGCCACCGGAGAGTTCCGAAGCTTTCTTT. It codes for CASGLPPESSEAFF.

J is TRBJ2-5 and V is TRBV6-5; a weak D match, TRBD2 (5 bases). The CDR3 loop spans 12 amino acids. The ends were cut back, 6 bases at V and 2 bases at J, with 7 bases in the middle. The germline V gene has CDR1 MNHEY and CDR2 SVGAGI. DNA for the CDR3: TGTGCCAGCAGGAGGGTACAAGAGACCCAGTACTTC. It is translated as CASRRVQETQYF.

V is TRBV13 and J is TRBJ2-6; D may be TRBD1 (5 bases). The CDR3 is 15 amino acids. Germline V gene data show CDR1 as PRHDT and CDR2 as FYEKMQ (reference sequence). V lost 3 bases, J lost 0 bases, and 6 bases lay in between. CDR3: CASSFRVSGANVLTF. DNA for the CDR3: TGTGCCAGCAGCTTCAGGGTCTCTGGGGCCAACGTCCTGACTTTC.

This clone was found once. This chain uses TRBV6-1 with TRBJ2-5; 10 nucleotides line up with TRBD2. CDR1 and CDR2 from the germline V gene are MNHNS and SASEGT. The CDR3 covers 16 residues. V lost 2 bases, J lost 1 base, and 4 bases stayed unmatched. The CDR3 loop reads CASSERTSGLQETQYF. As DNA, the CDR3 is TGTGCCAGCAGTGAAAGGACTAGCGGACTCCAAGAGACCCAGTACTTC.

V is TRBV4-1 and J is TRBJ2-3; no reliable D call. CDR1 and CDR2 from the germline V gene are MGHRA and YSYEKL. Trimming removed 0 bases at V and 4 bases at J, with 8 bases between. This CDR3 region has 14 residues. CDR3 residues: CASSQEGISDTQYF. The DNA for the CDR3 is TGCGCCAGCAGCCAAGAGGGCATCTCAGATACGCAGTATTTT.

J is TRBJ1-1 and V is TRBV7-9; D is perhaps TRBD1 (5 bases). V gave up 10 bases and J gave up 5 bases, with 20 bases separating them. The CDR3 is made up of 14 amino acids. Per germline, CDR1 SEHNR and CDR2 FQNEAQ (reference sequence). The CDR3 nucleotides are TGTGCCACTGTGCTACCGCAGGGAGGAACTGAAGCTTTCTTT. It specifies CATVLPQGGTEAFF.

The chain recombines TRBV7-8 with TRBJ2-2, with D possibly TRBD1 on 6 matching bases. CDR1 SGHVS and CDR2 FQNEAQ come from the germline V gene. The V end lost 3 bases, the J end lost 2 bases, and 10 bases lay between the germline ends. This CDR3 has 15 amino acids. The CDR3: CASSFAGANTGELFF. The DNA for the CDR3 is TGTGCCAGCAGCTTTGCAGGGGCCAACACCGGGGAGCTGTTTTTT.

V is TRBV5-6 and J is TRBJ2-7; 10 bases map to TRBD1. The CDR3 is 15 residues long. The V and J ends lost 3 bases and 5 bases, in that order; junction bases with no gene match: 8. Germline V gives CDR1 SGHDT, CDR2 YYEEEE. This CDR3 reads CASSSLDRGQDEQYF. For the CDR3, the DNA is TGTGCCAGCAGCTCACTCGACAGGGGGCAGGACGAGCAGTACTTC.

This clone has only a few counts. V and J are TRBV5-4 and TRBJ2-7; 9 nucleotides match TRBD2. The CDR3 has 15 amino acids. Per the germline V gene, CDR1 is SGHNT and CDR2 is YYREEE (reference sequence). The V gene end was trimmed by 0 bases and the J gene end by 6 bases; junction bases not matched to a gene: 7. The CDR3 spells CASSLVSAGGSEQYF. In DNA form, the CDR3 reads TGTGCCAGCAGCTTGGTGTCTGCGGGAGGGTCCGAGCAGTACTTC.

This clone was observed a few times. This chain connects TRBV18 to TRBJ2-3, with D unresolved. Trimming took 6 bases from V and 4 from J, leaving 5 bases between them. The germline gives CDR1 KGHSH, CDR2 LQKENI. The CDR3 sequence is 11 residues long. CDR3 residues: CASSLADTQYF. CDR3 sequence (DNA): TGTGCCAGCTCCCTAGCAGATACGCAGTATTTT.

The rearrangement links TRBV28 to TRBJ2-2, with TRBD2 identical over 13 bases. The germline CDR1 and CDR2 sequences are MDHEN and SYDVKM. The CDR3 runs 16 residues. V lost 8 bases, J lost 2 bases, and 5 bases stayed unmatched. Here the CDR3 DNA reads TGTGCCAGCGGCACTAGCGGGAGGGGTAACACCGGGGAGCTGTTTTTT. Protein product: CASGTSGRGNTGELFF.

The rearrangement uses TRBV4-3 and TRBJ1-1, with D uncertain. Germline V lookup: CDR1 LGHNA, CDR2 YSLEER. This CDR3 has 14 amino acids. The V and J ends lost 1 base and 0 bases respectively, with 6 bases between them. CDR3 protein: CASSQVAVNTEAFF. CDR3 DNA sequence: TGCGCCAGCAGCCAAGTTGCGGTGAACACTGAAGCTTTCTTT.

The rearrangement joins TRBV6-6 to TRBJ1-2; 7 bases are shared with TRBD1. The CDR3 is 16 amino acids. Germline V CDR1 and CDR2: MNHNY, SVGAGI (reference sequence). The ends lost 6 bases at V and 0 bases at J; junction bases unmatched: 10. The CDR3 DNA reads TGTGCCAGCAGCCCTACAGGGGCTGCCTCTAACTATGGCTACACCTTC. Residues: CASSPTGAASNYGYTF.

Here the CDR3 reads CASSLDRGRQETQYF. The DNA of the CDR3 is TGTGCCAGCAGCCTTGACAGGGGGCGGCAAGAGACCCAGTACTTC. The chain is built from TRBV7-2 and TRBJ2-5; 10 nucleotides match TRBD1. V trimming: 5 bases; J trimming: 2 bases; junction bases outside the gene matches: 5. The CDR3 consists of 15 residues. The V gene's germline CDR1 is SGHTA and CDR2 FQGNSA.

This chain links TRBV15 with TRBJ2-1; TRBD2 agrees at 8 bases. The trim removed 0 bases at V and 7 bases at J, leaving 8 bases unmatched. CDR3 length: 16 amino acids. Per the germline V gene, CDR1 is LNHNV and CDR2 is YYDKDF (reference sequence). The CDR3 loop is CATSRDWESGSNEQFF. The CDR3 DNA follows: TGTGCCACCAGCAGAGATTGGGAGAGCGGGAGTAATGAGCAGTTCTTC.

This CDR3 reads CASSLAPRTAGTYNEQFF. The CDR3 DNA reads TGTGCCAGCAGCTTAGCCCCGCGGACAGCGGGAACCTACAATGAGCAGTTCTTC. The rearrangement uses TRBV7-3 and TRBJ2-1; D possibly corresponds to TRBD2 (7 bases). In germline, CDR1 is SGHTA, CDR2 FQGTGA. The CDR3 spans 18 residues. With 2 bases removed from V and 2 bases from J, the gap between germline ends came to 19 bases.

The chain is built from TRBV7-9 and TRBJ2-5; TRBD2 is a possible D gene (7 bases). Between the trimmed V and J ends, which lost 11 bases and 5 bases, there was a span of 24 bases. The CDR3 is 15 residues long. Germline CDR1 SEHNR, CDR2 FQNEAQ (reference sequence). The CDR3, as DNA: TGTGCCTTCACCCGGTCGGGGGGCATAGGGGAGACCCAGTACTTC. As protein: CAFTRSGGIGETQYF.

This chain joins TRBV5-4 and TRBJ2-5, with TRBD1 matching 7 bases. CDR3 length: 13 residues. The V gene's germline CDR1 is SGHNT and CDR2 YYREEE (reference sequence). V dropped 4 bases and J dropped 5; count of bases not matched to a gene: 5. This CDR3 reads CASSIGTAETQYF. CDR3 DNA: TGTGCCAGCAGCATCGGGACAGCCGAGACCCAGTACTTC.

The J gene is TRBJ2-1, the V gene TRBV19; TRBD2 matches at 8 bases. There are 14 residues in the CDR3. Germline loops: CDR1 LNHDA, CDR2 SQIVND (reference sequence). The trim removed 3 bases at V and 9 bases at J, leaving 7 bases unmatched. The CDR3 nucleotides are TGTGCCAGTAGTATTCAGGAACGGGGGGGTGAGCAGTTCTTC. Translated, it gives CASSIQERGGEQFF.

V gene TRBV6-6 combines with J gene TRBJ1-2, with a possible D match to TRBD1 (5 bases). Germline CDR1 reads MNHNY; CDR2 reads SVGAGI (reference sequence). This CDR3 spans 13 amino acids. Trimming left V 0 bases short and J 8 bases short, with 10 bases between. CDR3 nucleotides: TGTGCCAGCAGTTACTCGGCAGGGAACGGCTACACCTTC. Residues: CASSYSAGNGYTF.

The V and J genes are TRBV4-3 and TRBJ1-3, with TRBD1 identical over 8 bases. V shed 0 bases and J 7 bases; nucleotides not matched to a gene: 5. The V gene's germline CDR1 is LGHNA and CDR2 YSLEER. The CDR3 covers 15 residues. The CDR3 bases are TGCGCCAGCAGCCAAGAGACAGGGGTTTTGAACACCATATATTTT. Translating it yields CASSQETGVLNTIYF.

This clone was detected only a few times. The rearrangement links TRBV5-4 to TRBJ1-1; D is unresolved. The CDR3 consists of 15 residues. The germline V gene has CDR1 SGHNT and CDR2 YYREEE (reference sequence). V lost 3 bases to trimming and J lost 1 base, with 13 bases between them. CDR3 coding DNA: TGTGCCAGCAGCTGGAGGGCGGACGAGAACACTGAAGCTTTCTTT. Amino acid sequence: CASSWRADENTEAFF.

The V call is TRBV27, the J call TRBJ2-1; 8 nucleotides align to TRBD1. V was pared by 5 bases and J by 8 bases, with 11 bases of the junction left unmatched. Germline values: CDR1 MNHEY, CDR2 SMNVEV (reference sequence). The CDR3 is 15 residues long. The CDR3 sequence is CASSHPWTGRDEQFF. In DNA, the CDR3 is TGTGCCAGCAGTCACCCTTGGACAGGGAGAGATGAGCAGTTCTTC.

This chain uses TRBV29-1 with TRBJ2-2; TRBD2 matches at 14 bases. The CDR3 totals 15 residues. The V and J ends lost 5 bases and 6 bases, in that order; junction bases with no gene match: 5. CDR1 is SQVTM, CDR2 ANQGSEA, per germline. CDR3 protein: CSVLGGLAGAGELFF. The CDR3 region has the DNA TGCAGCGTTTTGGGGGGACTAGCGGGAGCCGGGGAGCTGTTTTTT.